These T cell receptor beta chains were read from a single sample in a study of vaccination and CD4 T cells after COVID-19. Each CDR3 protein is one row after TCRdb ran MiXCR on the PCR reads. The table includes some 14,000 distinct CDR3 sequences, just under 35% detected once. Which antigens these TCRs recognize remains unknown. Sample: cultured CD4+ T cells from blood. These TCRs come from a human donor with COVID-19. The CDR3 runs from the conserved cysteine through the conserved F or W. A D gene is named only where the DNA matches it firmly. Clone size is stated in some rows and not others, as once, few, many or a class when expanded.

TRBJ2-1 . . TRBV6-1 CASCRGLGYNEQFF TGTGCCAGTTGCAGGGGATTGGGTTACAATGAGCAGTTCTTC
TRBJ2-7 once TRBD2 TRBV10-3 CAIDAGGTNEQYF TGTGCCATCGATGCGGGGGGCACCAACGAGCAGTACTTC
TRBJ2-5 few TRBD2 TRBV15 CATSRGSGGPQETQYF TGTGCCACCAGCAGGGGTAGCGGGGGCCCCCAGGAGACCCAGTACTTC
TRBJ1-2 few . TRBV19 CASSPRRPQYRYTF TGTGCCAGTAGTCCCAGACGGCCCCAGTATCGCTACACCTTC
TRBJ2-5 . . TRBV2 CASRTGGWETQYF TGTGCCAGCAGGACGGGGGGCTGGGAGACCCAGTACTTC
TRBJ2-7 . . TRBV5-1 CASSLIGYEQYF TGCGCCAGCAGCTTGATAGGATACGAGCAGTACTTC
TRBJ2-1 . TRBD2 TRBV7-2 CASSGSGGAYNEQFF TGTGCCAGCAGTGGTAGCGGGGGGGCCTACAATGAGCAGTTCTTC
TRBJ1-3 few . TRBV7-6 CASSLDSPSGNTIYF TGTGCCAGCAGCTTAGATTCGCCTTCTGGAAACACCATATATTTT
TRBJ2-1 . TRBD2 TRBV5-4 CASSETSGGYNEQFF TGTGCCAGCAGTGAGACTAGCGGGGGATACAATGAGCAGTTCTTC
TRBJ2-7 . TRBD2 TRBV12-3/TRBV12-4 CASSPTSGGVINYEQYF TGTGCCAGCAGTCCGACTAGCGGGGGAGTGATAAACTACGAGCAGTACTTC
TRBJ2-7 . . TRBV18 CASSPRGLKNYEQYF TGTGCCAGCTCACCACGGGGACTGAAAAACTACGAGCAGTACTTC
TRBJ2-5 . . TRBV12-3/TRBV12-4 CASSRGQPQETQYF TGTGCCAGCAGTCGTGGACAGCCCCAAGAGACCCAGTACTTC
TRBJ2-7 few TRBD2 TRBV20-1 CSATGTSEIYEQYF TGCAGTGCTACCGGGACTAGCGAAATCTACGAGCAGTACTTC
TRBJ2-7 few . TRBV2 CASRARGHSYEQYF TGTGCCAGCAGGGCTAGGGGACACTCCTACGAGCAGTACTTC
TRBJ2-7 . TRBD2 TRBV6-1 CASTNPWGGSYEQYF TGTGCCAGCACCAACCCGTGGGGGGGCTCCTACGAGCAGTACTTC
TRBJ1-2 . . TRBV14 CASSQGPQGTGYGYTF TGTGCCAGCAGCCAAGGGCCTCAGGGGACGGGCTATGGCTACACCTTC
TRBJ2-3 . . TRBV10-3 CAIRLAGTDTQYF TGTGCCATCCGTCTGGCAGGCACAGATACGCAGTATTTT
TRBJ2-7 few . TRBV27 CASSLQGSTPTGEQYF TGTGCCAGCAGTTTACAGGGGTCCACCCCTACGGGCGAGCAGTACTTC
TRBJ1-2 . . TRBV19 CASRLTGTDGYTF TGTGCCAGTAGACTGACAGGTACCGATGGCTACACCTTC
TRBJ2-5 few TRBD2 TRBV5-1 CASSLSGTSETQYF TGCGCCAGCAGCTTATCCGGGACTAGCGAGACCCAGTACTTC
TRBJ1-3 . . TRBV9 CASSETVSSGNTIYF TGTGCCAGCAGCGAAACAGTTAGCTCTGGAAACACCATATATTTT
TRBJ2-7 . TRBD1 TRBV15 CATSTRQGNEQYF TGTGCCACCAGCACAAGACAGGGGAACGAGCAGTACTTC
TRBJ2-7 once . TRBV11-3 CASQIWLGHHYEQYF TGTGCCAGCCAAATTTGGTTGGGACACCACTACGAGCAGTACTTC
TRBJ2-3 . TRBD2 TRBV6-1 CASSREGGGGLWDTQYF TGTGCCAGCAGTCGGGAGGGGGGGGGGGGCCTGTGGGATACGCAGTATTTT
TRBJ1-2 . . TRBV27 CASSFRGGEGGYTF TGTGCCAGCAGTTTCAGGGGTGGAGAGGGGGGCTACACCTTC
TRBJ1-2 few TRBD1 TRBV19 CASSMDRAYYGYTF TGTGCCAGTAGTATGGACAGGGCGTACTATGGCTACACCTTC
TRBJ2-7 . TRBD1 TRBV19 CASSTGGHYEQYF TGTGCCAGTAGCACAGGGGGCCACTACGAGCAGTACTTC
TRBJ1-1 . . TRBV12-3/TRBV12-4 CASRWTGGNTEAFF TGTGCCAGCAGGTGGACGGGGGGGAACACTGAAGCTTTCTTT
TRBJ2-1 . TRBD1 TRBV11-3 CASSSDRGSYNEQFF TGTGCCAGCAGCTCGGACAGGGGCTCCTACAATGAGCAGTTCTTC
TRBJ2-7 . TRBD1 TRBV27 CASSLQPGQTYEQYF TGTGCCAGCAGTTTGCAGCCGGGACAGACCTACGAGCAGTACTTC
TRBJ1-1 . . TRBV28 CASSNTPTGNTEAFF TGTGCCAGCAGTAATACTCCGACAGGGAACACTGAAGCTTTCTTT